The clone carrying this TCR beta chain occurred many times. What it recognizes is unknown. The data belong to a study of breast tumors, draining lymph nodes, adjacent tissues. Regarding the study as a whole: Tumors had less TCR diversity than lymph nodes, more than nontumor tissue.

V was clipped by 5 bases and J by 0 bases, with 14 bases between them. The germline gives CDR1 KGHSH, CDR2 LQKENI. The CDR3 runs to 16 residues. Each CDR3 protein gets one entry after TCRdb re-called the multiplex PCR reads with MiXCR. The sample holds 12,000 or so distinct CDR3 sequences, 50% seen once. Sequencing was performed on tumor-adjacent breast tissue. The chain is built from TRBV18 and TRBJ1-3, with a weak D call TRBD1 (5 bases). This clonotype was sampled from a female donor with breast cancer. Some clones in this sample may be carry-over from other donors' samples. The CDR3 protein is CASSSLKTDSGNTIYF. CDR3 sequence (DNA): TGTGCCAGCTCATCACTAAAGACAGACTCTGGAAACACCATATATTTT. Based on the CDR3 plus reference TRBV18 and TRBJ1-3, the full variable domain is NAGVMQNPRHLVRRRGQEARLRCSPMKGHSHVYWYRQLPEEGLKFMVYLQKENIIDESGMPKERFSAEFPKEGPSILRIQQVVRGDSAAYFCASSSLKTDSGNTIYFGEGSWLTVV.